The 17 T cell receptor beta chains reported below all come from one sample, sequenced in a study of CD8 T cells in Susac syndrome. After extraction with the RNeasy kit, roughly 0.45 to 1 ug of the RNA was reverse transcribed using random hexamers. One entry per CDR3 protein, called by TCRdb with MiXCR from the immunoSEQ multiplex PCR reads. The sample contains roughly 100,000 distinct CDR3 sequences, approximately 94% of which appear only once. The sequencing input was CD8+ T cells from PBMCs. All receptors derive from a human donor with Susac syndrome.

This CDR3 reads CASSLLRETQYF. In DNA form, the CDR3 reads TGTGCCAGCAGTTTATTGCGCGAGACCCAGTACTTC. The chain recombines TRBV27 with TRBJ2-5; D is unresolved. CDR3 length: 12 residues. Germline assignment: CDR1 MNHEY and CDR2 SMNVEV (reference sequence). The germline V and J ends were trimmed by 1 base and 5 bases, with 5 bases remaining between them.

The chain combines TRBV5-6 with TRBJ1-2; perhaps TRBD1 as D (5 bases). Per germline, CDR1 SGHDT and CDR2 YYEEEE. V lost 3 bases to trimming and J lost 3 bases, with 9 bases between them. The CDR3 is 13 residues long. CDR3 sequence (DNA): TGTGCCAGCAGCTCCAGGGAGGACTATGGCTACACCTTC. As protein: CASSSREDYGYTF. The full variable domain, its missing parts supplied by reference TRBV5-6 and TRBJ1-2, is DAGVTQSPTHLIKTRGQQVTLRCSPKSGHDTVSWYQQALGQGPQFIFQYYEEEERQRGNFPDRFSGHQFPNYSSELNVNALLLGDSALYLCASSSREDYGYTFGSGTRLTVV.

V gene TRBV25-1 combines with J gene TRBJ1-2, with D uncertain. CDR1 MGHDK and CDR2 SYGVNS come from the germline V gene. The CDR3 loop spans 14 amino acids. Trimming took 6 bases from V and 8 from J, leaving 19 bases between them. This CDR3 reads CASRVSGSSRGYTF. The CDR3 DNA reads as TGTGCCAGCAGAGTGTCTGGGAGTTCACGAGGCTACACCTTC.

This rearrangement joins TRBV20-1 to TRBJ1-1; D remains unclear. Trimming cost V 2 bases and J 2 bases, with 6 bases left between them. Looked up from germline, CDR1 is DFQATT and CDR2 is SNEGSKA (reference sequence). This CDR3 is built from 12 residues. As DNA, the CDR3 is TGCAGTGCTAGATCCGTTAACACTGAAGCTTTCTTT. Its translation is CSARSVNTEAFF.

DNA for the CDR3: TGTGCCAGTAGCCTGCGGGGGGGTGAGACCCAGTACTTC. Amino acid sequence: CASSLRGGETQYF. The rearrangement joins TRBV7-9 to TRBJ2-5; 9 nucleotides align to TRBD2. This CDR3 contains 13 residues. The germline gives CDR1 SEHNR, CDR2 FQNEAQ (reference sequence). V lost 9 bases, J lost 5 bases, and 7 bases stayed unmatched.

The CDR3 DNA follows: TGTGCCAGCAGCTTAGTCCGGCGGGGAGCGGGTAGTGGGACCCAGTACTTC. Protein sequence: CASSLVRRGAGSGTQYF. V usage is TRBV7-2 and J usage is TRBJ2-5, with D maybe TRBD2 (6 bases). Deletions cut 1 base from V and 7 bases from J, with 22 bases between. CDR1 SGHTA and CDR2 FQGNSA come from the germline V gene. The length of the CDR3 is 17 residues.

The chain employs TRBV5-8 and TRBJ2-2, with a possible D match to TRBD1 (5 bases). This CDR3 is built from 14 residues. V lost 3 bases to trimming and J lost 6 bases, with 12 bases between them. Looked up from germline, CDR1 is SGHTS and CDR2 is YDEGEE. CDR3 in amino acids: CASSSTVWAGELFF. CDR3 sequence (DNA): TGTGCCAGCAGCTCGACAGTTTGGGCCGGGGAGCTGTTTTTT. Complete variable domain (other parts from reference TRBV5-8 and TRBJ2-2): EAGVTQSPTHLIKTRGQQATLRCSPISGHTSVYWYQQALGLGLQFLLWYDEGEERNRGNFPPRFSGRQFPNYSSELNVNALELEDSALYLCASSSTVWAGELFFGEGSRLTVL.

Only one count was recorded for this clonotype. This chain connects TRBV13 to TRBJ2-3; possibly TRBD1 for D (5 bases). V was shortened by 3 bases and J by 3 bases, with 19 bases between the two germline ends. Germline CDR1 and CDR2: PRHDT and FYEKMQ (reference sequence). CDR3 length equals 17 residues. CDR3 residues: CASSFISDTKGTDTQYF. CDR3 nucleotides: TGTGCCAGCAGCTTTATTTCGGACACGAAGGGGACAGATACGCAGTATTTT.

The V call is TRBV20-1, the J call TRBJ2-3; tentatively, D is TRBD2 (5 bases). V lost 3 bases, J lost 0 bases, and 13 bases lay in between. Germline V gene lookup returns CDR1 DFQATT and CDR2 SNEGSKA (reference sequence). This CDR3 is built from 15 residues. The CDR3 bases are TGCAGTGCTAGGACTTACGGGGAGAGCACAGATACGCAGTATTTT. Protein: CSARTYGESTDTQYF.

The chain is built from TRBV7-9 and TRBJ2-5; no firm D call. CDR3 length: 13 amino acids. The germline V gene has CDR1 SEHNR and CDR2 FQNEAQ (reference sequence). Trimming took 3 bases from V and 0 from J, leaving 5 bases between them. The CDR3 region is CASSFENQETQYF. CDR3 sequence (DNA): TGTGCCAGCAGCTTCGAGAACCAAGAGACCCAGTACTTC.

The gene calls are TRBV4-3 and TRBJ2-6; D is uncertain. V was clipped by 0 bases and J by 0 bases, with 3 bases between them. CDR3 size: 15 residues. Germline CDR1 LGHNA, CDR2 YSLEER. In DNA, the CDR3 is TGCGCCAGCAGCCAAGATGTCTCTGGGGCCAACGTCCTGACTTTC. It yields the protein CASSQDVSGANVLTF.

The chain carries TRBV6-1 and TRBJ2-7, with D hard to call. The CDR3 contains 12 residues. V lost 2 bases and J 5 bases, leaving 7 bases between the germline ends. CDR1 MNHNS and CDR2 SASEGT come from the germline V gene. The DNA of the CDR3 is TGTGCCAGCAGTGAAAGAGTCCACGAGCAGTACTTC. Translation: CASSERVHEQYF.

The V call is TRBV21-1, the J call TRBJ2-7. TRBV21-1 is flagged as a pseudogene. This CDR3 spans 16 amino acids. The CDR3 bases are TGTGCCAGCAGCAAAGCGCGCCCATTGGGTGGGTACGAGCAGTACTTC. It encodes CASSKARPLGGYEQYF.

V usage is TRBV14 and J usage is TRBJ2-7; tentatively, D is TRBD1 (5 bases). The length of the CDR3 is 16 residues. V lost 2 bases to trimming and J lost 5 bases, with 19 bases between them. Germline values: CDR1 SGHDN, CDR2 FVKESK. CDR3 DNA: TGTGCCAGCAGCCAACCTGACAGCCCCTCCAGGAACGAGCAGTACTTC. Amino acid sequence: CASSQPDSPSRNEQYF.

This chain joins TRBV20-1 and TRBJ2-3; D is unclear. Germline V CDR1 and CDR2: DFQATT, SNEGSKA (reference sequence). With 2 bases removed from V and 3 bases from J, the gap between germline ends came to 9 bases. The CDR3 runs to 13 residues. CDR3 nucleotide sequence: TGCAGTGCTAGACTCGGTCGGACAGATACGCAGTATTTT. This encodes CSARLGRTDTQYF.

The rearrangement links TRBV7-6 to TRBJ2-1, with 9 nucleotides matching TRBD1. CDR3 size: 14 residues. The germline CDR1 and CDR2 sequences are SGHVS and FNYEAQ. V trimming: 5 bases; J trimming: 5 bases; junction bases outside the gene matches: 4. The CDR3 region is CASSPRQGDNEQFF. The DNA for the CDR3 is TGTGCCAGCAGCCCCCGACAGGGGGACAATGAGCAGTTCTTC.

The rearrangement links TRBV2 to TRBJ2-7; no definite D call. The CDR3 sequence is 13 residues long. Germline loops: CDR1 SNHLY, CDR2 FYNNEI. Deletions cut 0 bases from V and 4 bases from J, with 7 bases between. The CDR3 nucleotides read TGTGCCAGCAGTGAAGCGCGTCCGTACGAGCAGTACTTC. It is translated as CASSEARPYEQYF.